This T cell receptor (beta chain) was found in a study of identical twins (dated by TCRdb to 2016 to 2017). In the study overall: To test whether fetal clonotypes persist, the study used deep sequencing on TCR alpha and beta repertoires from monozygotic twins, unrelated adults of various ages, and cord blood. To rule out contamination, replicate twin experiments were performed at different times with different library preparation protocols.

In the germline V gene, CDR1 corresponds to MNHEY and CDR2 to SVGEGT. Measured from the cysteine to the phenylalanine, the CDR3 is 14 residues long. Only the CDR3 DNA is retained, 42 bases long and in frame from the first base. The trim is 6 bases for V and 0 bases for J, with a gap of 12 bases between the germline ends. The library came from 5' RACE. The reads were generated on an Illumina HiSeq 2000. A universal primer binding site was introduced by template switching, and a unique molecular identifier was present in the final cDNA, enabling accurate counting of TCR cDNA molecules. Specific primers in the conserved constant-segment region were used to synthesize first-strand cDNA for the TCR alpha and beta chains. To control for contamination, each cDNA library was double barcoded with a SMART-Mk sample barcode plus Illumina barcodes. TruSeq adapter sequences along with Illumina sample barcodes were introduced in two successive PCR steps. The TCR alpha and beta cDNA libraries were sequenced on the Illumina HiSeq platform using custom primers. For the original study's pipeline: MiGEC processed the raw reads to extract unique molecular identifiers, while MiXCR was used to determine the CDR3 positions. For each individual, recombination models were inferred using an EM algorithm with the repgenHMM and IGoR tools. Shared clonotypes were analyzed with the tcR package in R, and sharing was normalized by the product of cloneset sizes. Out-of-frame nonproductive sequences were analyzed to study raw recombination free of thymic and clonal selection effects. Using fastp trimming at Q25 and MiXCR clonotype assembly, TCRdb reanalyzed the public sequencing data and kept in-frame beta chains. Every CDR3 protein is listed once, alongside the most common genes and DNA of its rows. Here the V and J calls rest on TCRdb's processing, not on the authors' analysis. The sample table lists a few hundred thousand distinct CDR3 sequences, around 24% of them with a count of one. Over 2.5% of the sample comes from the top ten.

General findings and caveats noted by the study authors: Compared with coincidental sharing between unrelated individuals, out-of-frame TCR alpha sequences shared between twins showed an excess of sequences with low generation probability. Because the same donors could not be followed over many years, the conclusions relied on cross-sectional statistical analysis. Abundant cord blood beta clonotypes had fewer insertions, young adult naive repertoires showed a similar but weaker trend, and memory repertoires showed no such trend. In beta out-of-frame sequences, excess twin sharing was weaker, because having fewer shared sequences lowered the signal-to-noise ratio. In monozygotic twins, recombination models systematically underestimated out-of-frame TCR alpha sharing, but the models matched the sharing seen between unrelated individuals. Zero-insertion analyses could be partly confounded by invariant T cells such as MAIT and iNKT, though diverse VJ usage argued against such confounding for most clonotypes.

About this clonotype: Its antigen is not yet known. Per-base quality was not reported, and no clone a single base away is much larger than it.

Every donor in the study was a healthy Caucasian. The twin cohort consisted of three pairs of female monozygotic twins, all aged roughly 18 to 29 years. Positive isolation kits from Invitrogen were used to isolate CD4+ and CD8+ T cell populations. These data are also associated with another study on T cells expressing NK-cell markers. Drawing on the second study: In sorted CD3+CD56+NKG2C+, CD3+CD56+NKG2C- and CD3+CD56-NKG2C+ T-cell subsets from eight donors, TCR beta-chain repertoires were profiled. Seven of the eight sequenced donors were HCMV-seropositive and one was HCMV-seronegative. To restrict sorting to alphabetaTCR-expressing T cells, an anti-gammadeltaTCR antibody was added in several experiments. In roughly six donors, the dominant CD3+CD56+NKG2C+ clonotypes ranked among the top 10 CD8+ clonotypes, making up roughly 1.0-7.0% of CD8+ T cells. Those dominant clonotypes were again the most abundant among CD3+CD56-NKG2C+ cells in several donors, at about 25-60.1%. Whether the expanded NKG2C-expressing T cell clones were specific for HCMV antigens was left unclear. All eight donors whose samples were sequenced were randomly selected healthy volunteers, three of them men and five women. To determine HCMV serostatus, a commercial ELISA kit was used to detect HCMV-specific IgG in serum. MIGEC was used to demultiplex reads and group reads by UMI, and MiTCR was used to assemble and quantify clonotypes. To exclude erroneous sequences, any TCR cDNA sequence not supported by at least two reads was discarded. Downstream repertoire analysis used the tcR package, and clonotypes were matched across fractions by CDR3 nucleotide sequence plus V segment. VDJmatch was used to annotate antigen specificity against VDJdb, with one amino acid substitution allowed in CDR3.

This sequence uses TRBV6-2 or TRBV6-3 and TRBJ2-7; the D region possibly corresponds to TRBD1 (6 bases align). The clonotype comes from a woman in her late teens or twenties in good health. Sequenced sample: CD4+ T cells sorted from blood. The DNA sequence is TGTGCCAGCAGAGACAGGTTCACCTCCTACGAGCAGTACTTC. Its protein product is CASRDRFTSYEQYF.